The 3 T cell receptor beta chains below all came from one sample that was sequenced in a study of cytomegalovirus exposure and HLA in healthy donors. The study ran its PCR with 60 Vbeta and 13 Jbeta primers. TCRdb keeps only in-frame clones here, not all; method: immunoSEQ multiplex PCR. The sample holds some 36,000 clones, approximately 74% seen once. Sequencing was carried out using PBMCs. Receptors were obtained from a man aged 30 to 45 in good health and CMV-seronegative.

V gene TRBV19 combines with J gene TRBJ1-2; a weak D match, TRBD1 (5 bases). The V gene's germline CDR1 is LNHDA and CDR2 SQIVND (reference sequence). Trimming cost V 5 bases and J 5 bases, with 12 bases left between them. The CDR3 loop spans 13 amino acids. The CDR3 nucleotides are TGTGCCAGTAGTCCCCAGGGAGGGTATGGCTACACCTTC. Encoded protein: CASSPQGGYGYTF.

By its share, this clone is medium-sized. The rearrangement joins TRBV6-4 to TRBJ1-1; D possibly corresponds to TRBD1 (5 bases). The CDR3 has 12 residues. Germline CDR1 MRHNA, CDR2 SNTAGT. The germline V and J ends were trimmed by 5 bases and 10 bases, with 14 bases remaining between them. As DNA, the CDR3 is TGTGCCAGCAGTACCGATCCTAGGGGAGCTTTCTTT. It is translated as CASSTDPRGAFF.

The chain combines TRBV6-1 with TRBJ2-1; D is possibly TRBD2 (6 bases). The CDR3 runs 14 residues. Trimming removed 4 bases at V and 1 base at J, with 8 bases between. CDR1 and CDR2 from the germline V gene are MNHNS and SASEGT. The CDR3 spells CASSGGVSYNEQFF. In DNA, the CDR3 is TGTGCCAGCAGTGGGGGGGTATCCTACAATGAGCAGTTCTTC.